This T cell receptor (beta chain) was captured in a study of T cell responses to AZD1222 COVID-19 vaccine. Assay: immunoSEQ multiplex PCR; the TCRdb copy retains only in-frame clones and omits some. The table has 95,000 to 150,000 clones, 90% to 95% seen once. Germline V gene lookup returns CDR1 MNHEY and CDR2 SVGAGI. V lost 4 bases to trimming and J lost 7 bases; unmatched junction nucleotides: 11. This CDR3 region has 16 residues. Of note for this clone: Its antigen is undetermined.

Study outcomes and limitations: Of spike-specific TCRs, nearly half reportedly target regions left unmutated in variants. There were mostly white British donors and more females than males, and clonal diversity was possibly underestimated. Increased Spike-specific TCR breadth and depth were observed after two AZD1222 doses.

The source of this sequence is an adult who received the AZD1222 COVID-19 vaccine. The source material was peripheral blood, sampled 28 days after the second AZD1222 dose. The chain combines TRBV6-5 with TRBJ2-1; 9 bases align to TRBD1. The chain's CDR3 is CASSLLQGAKMNEQFF. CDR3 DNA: TGTGCCAGCAGTTTGTTACAGGGGGCGAAAATGAATGAGCAGTTCTTC.